The subject of this entry is one T cell receptor beta chain. Its antigen is unidentified. The data derive from a study of OX40 agonist ivuxolimab in advanced cancers. Turning to the study itself: Patients received ivuxolimab, an agonistic anti-OX40 (CD134) antibody.

Overall study findings and caveats: The study did not work out the antigen specificity of the expanded peripheral T cells. Clonal expansion among partial responders at 0.1-3.0 mg/kg ranked near the lowest. Some patients who did not respond also had low normalized T-cell clonal expansion.

Clones were sequenced by immunoSEQ multiplex PCR, and TCRdb holds only the in-frame ones, with some missing. The table lists about 80,000 clones, more than 75% of them singletons. This CDR3 is built from 13 residues. Trimming took off 0 bases at V and 10 bases at J, with 10 bases between the two ends. Germline loops: CDR1 LGHNA, CDR2 YNFKEQ. Here the sequenced sample was CD4+ or CD8+ T cells sorted from blood, taken in a trial of the OX40 agonist ivuxolimab. This TCR derives from an adult with an advanced solid tumor such as melanoma, head and neck, liver or kidney cancer. The V call is TRBV4-2, the J call TRBJ2-1; possible D gene TRBD1, 6 bases. CDR3 loop: CASSQDQGLEQFF. CDR3 in DNA: TGTGCCAGCAGCCAAGATCAGGGGTTGGAGCAGTTCTTC.